These 32 T cell receptor beta chains share one sample of origin, sequenced in a study of metastatic and nonmetastatic thyroid tumors. Before thyroid surgery, none of the patients had received any treatment. TCRdb reprocessed the PCR reads via MiXCR. There are approximately 35,000 clones in the sample; 15% to 20% occur only once, and over 10% lies in the top ten. Sequencing was done on a sample of blood. Receptors originate from a male donor with papillary thyroid cancer or a benign thyroid nodule (not recorded which). Some clones in this sample may be carry-over from other donors' samples.

The table lists this clone with many counts. The same CDR3 arises from other DNA sequences in this sample as well. The V and J genes are TRBV29-1 and TRBJ2-1; 9 bases map to TRBD2. The CDR3 has 14 amino acids. CDR1 and CDR2 (germline): SQVTM, ANQGSEA. V gave up 6 bases and J gave up 13 bases; unmatched junction bases: 16. In nucleotides, the CDR3 is TGCAGCGTGGGGGGCAGCGGGAGGAACGCCCCCCAGTTCTTC. It yields the protein CSVGGSGRNAPQFF.

Concerning this clone itself: At one end the junction does not follow the germline gene, possibly because of a read error. The V gene is TRBV7-6, the J gene TRBJ1-5; D uncertain. CDR3 size: 14 residues. Germline CDR1 is SGHVS and CDR2 is FNYEAQ. CDR3 protein: CASSPHVYGQPRHF. The DNA of the CDR3 is TGTGCCAGCAGCCCGCATGTGTACGGCCAGCCCCGGCATTTT. Combining the CDR3 with reference TRBV7-6 and TRBJ1-5 gives the whole variable domain GAGVSQSPRYKVTKRGQDVALRCDPISGHVSLYWYRQALGQGPEFLTYFNYEAQQDKSGLPNDRFSAERPEGSISTLTIQRTEQRDSAMYRCASSPHVYGQPRHFGDGTRLSIL.

The V gene is TRBV6-1, the J gene TRBJ1-5, with D tentatively TRBD1 (6 bases). Deletions cut 7 bases from V and 0 bases from J, with 13 bases between. The germline V gene has CDR1 MNHNS and CDR2 SASEGT. There are 15 residues in the CDR3. The CDR3 is CASMRDTYSNQPQHF. DNA for the CDR3: TGTGCCAGCATGCGGGACACCTATAGCAATCAGCCCCAGCATTTT.

There are many counts of this clone. The chain recombines TRBV18 with TRBJ2-3; maybe TRBD1 (6 bases). The CDR3 covers 16 residues. Trimming shortened V by 3 bases and J by 2 bases, and 15 bases separated the two germline ends. Per the germline V gene, CDR1 is KGHSH and CDR2 is LQKENI. Written as DNA, the CDR3 is TGTGCCAGCTCACCCTACCCGGGACAAATCACAGATACGCAGTATTTT. This translates into CASSPYPGQITDTQYF.

This chain uses TRBV10-3 with TRBJ2-7; D is undetermined. Looked up from germline, CDR1 is ENHRY and CDR2 is SYGVKD. The CDR3 covers 15 residues. V gave up 0 bases and J gave up 0 bases, with 9 bases separating them. CDR3: CAISESAQVSYEQYF. Here the CDR3 DNA reads TGTGCCATCAGTGAGTCTGCGCAGGTCTCCTACGAGCAGTACTTC.

This clone was found a few times. This rearrangement joins TRBV10-1 to TRBJ2-5, with D possibly TRBD1 on 5 matching bases. There are 16 residues in the CDR3. Germline-derived CDR1 and CDR2 are WNHNN and SYGVQD (reference sequence). V shed 6 bases and J shed 0 bases, with 17 bases lying between them. CDR3 loop: CASSAHLGRDQETQYF. In DNA, the CDR3 is TGCGCCAGCAGCGCCCATCTTGGCAGGGACCAAGAGACCCAGTACTTC.

This clone was counted at least ten times. This chain connects TRBV5-1 to TRBJ1-2; D remains unclear. V was shortened by 7 bases and J by 6 bases, with 19 bases between the two germline ends. The CDR3 totals 14 residues. Germline V CDR1 and CDR2: SGHRS, YFSETQ. Here the CDR3 reads CASGPQFRTDGYTF. CDR3 in DNA: TGCGCCAGCGGGCCGCAATTCCGGACGGATGGCTACACCTTC. The variable domain in full, with the rest retrieved from reference TRBV5-1 and TRBJ1-2, is KAGVTQTPRYLIKTRGQQVTLSCSPISGHRSVSWYQQTPGQGLQFLFEYFSETQRNKGNFPGRFSGRQFSNSRSEMNVSTLELGDSALYLCASGPQFRTDGYTFGSGTRLTVV.

This clone appeared many times. This chain uses TRBV9 with TRBJ2-1; perhaps TRBD1 as D (6 bases). CDR1 is SGDLS and CDR2 is YYNGEE in the germline V gene. V gave up 3 bases and J gave up 6 bases, with 10 bases separating them. The length of the CDR3 is 13 residues. The chain's CDR3 is CASSAWDTNEQFF. CDR3 in DNA: TGTGCCAGCAGCGCCTGGGACACCAATGAGCAGTTCTTC.

This clone was recorded many times. This rearrangement joins TRBV18 to TRBJ2-7, with 12 bases lining up with TRBD1. The CDR3 loop spans 15 amino acids. Germline V gene lookup returns CDR1 KGHSH and CDR2 LQKENI. J was trimmed by 5 bases and V by 6 bases; bases with no gene match: 8. CDR3 region: CASSVTGQGANEQYF. Written as DNA, the CDR3 is TGTGCCAGCTCCGTCACGGGACAGGGGGCGAACGAGCAGTACTTC.

This clone has at least ten counts. The sample contains more than one DNA sequence encoding this CDR3. This rearrangement joins TRBV7-8 to TRBJ1-1; D is unclear. The CDR3 spans 13 residues. Germline loops: CDR1 SGHVS, CDR2 FQNEAQ. V was trimmed by 2 bases and J by 0 bases, leaving 4 bases between them. CDR3 DNA: TGTGCCAGCAGCTTATTAATGAACACTGAAGCTTTCTTT. This encodes CASSLLMNTEAFF. Complete variable domain (other parts from reference TRBV7-8 and TRBJ1-1): GAGVSQSPRYKVAKRGQDVALRCDPISGHVSLFWYQQALGQGPEFLTYFQNEAQLDKSGLPSDRFFAERPEGSVSTLKIQRTQQEDSAVYLCASSLLMNTEAFFGQGTRLTVV.

This clone has ten or more counts. Distinct nucleotide sequences in the sample also encode this CDR3. J is TRBJ1-1 and V is TRBV5-1; 9 positions agree with TRBD1. This CDR3 has 12 residues. Germline CDR1 is SGHRS and CDR2 is YFSETQ. V trimming: 4 bases; J trimming: 8 bases; junction bases outside the gene matches: 3. CDR3 residues: CASSPTGGEAFF. The CDR3 nucleotides are TGCGCCAGCAGCCCCACAGGGGGCGAAGCTTTCTTT.

By sample fraction, this clone is large. The chain carries TRBV20-1 and TRBJ2-5, with 12 positions matching TRBD2. V dropped 2 bases and J dropped 2; count of bases not matched to a gene: 6. Germline loops: CDR1 DFQATT, CDR2 SNEGSKA (reference sequence). There are 16 residues in the CDR3. The CDR3 loop is CSARTSSGGDQETQYF. CDR3 coding DNA: TGCAGTGCTAGAACGTCTAGCGGGGGGGATCAAGAGACCCAGTACTTC.

The chain employs TRBV27 and TRBJ2-1; 9 positions agree with TRBD2. V lost 5 bases, J lost 7 bases, and 12 bases stayed unmatched. The CDR3 length is 16 residues. CDR1 and CDR2 (germline): MNHEY, SMNVEV (reference sequence). CDR3 coding DNA: TGTGCCAGCAGTCACCGACTAGCGGTAGCCGTAAATGAGCAGTTCTTC. It specifies CASSHRLAVAVNEQFF.

This clone was counted a few times. The chain employs TRBV6-4 and TRBJ2-1; 12 bases align to TRBD2. The ends lost 4 bases at V and 7 bases at J; junction bases unmatched: 8. CDR3 length equals 16 residues. Germline V gene data show CDR1 as MRHNA and CDR2 as SNTAGT. The CDR3 coding sequence is TGTGCCAGCAGTGGACTAGCGGGAGCCCCAGTGAATGAGCAGTTCTTC. Protein: CASSGLAGAPVNEQFF.

CDR3 in amino acids: CASSFGEFIEQFF. DNA of the CDR3: TGTGCCAGCAGCTTTGGGGAGTTTATTGAGCAGTTCTTC. The chain joins TRBV7-9 to TRBJ2-1; D is perhaps TRBD2 (5 bases). With 3 bases removed from V and 9 bases from J, the gap between germline ends came to 12 bases. In germline, CDR1 is SEHNR, CDR2 FQNEAQ (reference sequence). This CDR3 comprises 13 residues.

There are many counts of this clone. The chain is built from TRBV4-3 and TRBJ2-4; D remains unclear. The germline V gene encodes CDR1 LGHNA and CDR2 YSLEER. The CDR3 is 14 amino acids. Between the trimmed V and J ends, which lost 5 bases and 3 bases, there was a span of 11 bases. As DNA, the CDR3 is TGCGCCAGCAGCTTTCTGAGAAACAAAAACATTCAGTACTTC. It is translated as CASSFLRNKNIQYF.

The chain joins TRBV24-1 to TRBJ2-2; 11 bases match TRBD2. V lost 1 base to trimming and J lost 0 bases; unmatched junction nucleotides: 3. CDR1 is KGHDR and CDR2 is SFDVKD in the germline V gene. The CDR3 contains 18 residues. In nucleotides, the CDR3 is TGTGCCACCAGTGATTTAGGGACTAGCGGACCGAACACCGGGGAGCTGTTTTTT. Translating gives CATSDLGTSGPNTGELFF.

This clone was seen ten or more times. The CDR3 region has the DNA TGTGCCAGCAGCTTAGCGGCACAGCCCTCCTACAATGAGCAGTTCTTC. This encodes CASSLAAQPSYNEQFF. The J gene is TRBJ2-1, the V gene TRBV7-6; no clear D. Trimming cost V 0 bases and J 0 bases, with 9 bases left between them. CDR1 SGHVS and CDR2 FNYEAQ come from the germline V gene. This CDR3 has 16 residues.

This clone was counted at least ten times. At one boundary the junction diverges from the germline segment, which might be a read error. The chain uses TRBV7-7 and TRBJ1-3, with 10 bases aligning to TRBD1. Germline V gene data show CDR1 as SSHAT and CDR2 as FNYEAQ (reference sequence). This CDR3 region has 15 residues. CDR3 bases: TGTGCTAGCAGCCTCGGACAGGGGGATGGAAACACCATATATTTT. This codes for CASSLGQGDGNTIYF.

The sample holds a few counts of this clone. This chain links TRBV6-1 with TRBJ1-2; D unresolved. The germline gives CDR1 MNHNS, CDR2 SASEGT. Trimming removed 0 bases from V and 5 bases from J, with 10 bases in between. The CDR3 covers 14 residues. Written as DNA, the CDR3 is TGTGCCAGCAGTGAAGCAGGCGGCCCATATGGCTACACCTTC. This codes for CASSEAGGPYGYTF.

J is TRBJ2-7 and V is TRBV20-1, with 7 bases lining up with TRBD2. Germline loops: CDR1 DFQATT, CDR2 SNEGSKA (reference sequence). The CDR3 spans 14 residues. Trimming took 5 bases from V and 0 from J; bases not matched to a gene: 7. CDR3 in amino acids: CSAPQRGPSYEQYF. The CDR3 DNA follows: TGCAGTGCTCCCCAGCGGGGCCCCTCCTACGAGCAGTACTTC.

The V call is TRBV4-1, the J call TRBJ2-5; 8 bases match TRBD1. V dropped 2 bases and J dropped 11; count of bases not matched to a gene: 13. CDR1 is MGHRA and CDR2 is YSYEKL in the germline V gene. The CDR3 covers 15 residues. The CDR3 is CASSQSQGAGEWQYF. CDR3 sequence (DNA): TGCGCCAGCAGCCAATCGCAGGGGGCAGGAGAGTGGCAGTACTTC.

This clone was observed a few times. J is TRBJ2-3 and V is TRBV4-1, with TRBD2 matching 7 bases. With V trimmed by 2 bases and J by 0 bases, 11 bases remained unmatched. Looked up from germline, CDR1 is MGHRA and CDR2 is YSYEKL. This CDR3 is 18 amino acids long. CDR3 nucleotide sequence: TGCGCCAGCAGCCAAAGCGGGTGGTGGGGGGGAAGCACAGATACGCAGTATTTT. This encodes CASSQSGWWGGSTDTQYF.

This chain uses TRBV29-1 with TRBJ2-7; 11 bases are shared with TRBD1. The CDR3 has 12 residues. With 5 bases clipped from V and 9 bases from J, the junction kept 6 bases outside the gene matches. Germline CDR1 reads SQVTM; CDR2 reads ANQGSEA. CDR3 coding DNA: TGCAGCGTTAGCGCCGGGACAGGGGGGCAGTACTTC. Residues: CSVSAGTGGQYF.

In this sample, this clone turned up many times. The chain links TRBV28 to TRBJ1-4; D is ambiguous. V was cut by 4 bases and J by 5 bases, with 11 bases left in between. The CDR3 has 14 residues. From germline, CDR1 is MDHEN and CDR2 SYDVKM. This CDR3 reads CASSSLGGNEKLFF. DNA of the CDR3: TGTGCCAGCAGTTCCTTGGGAGGGAATGAAAAACTGTTTTTT.

Ten or more counts support this clone. The chain links TRBV4-1 to TRBJ1-3; the D gene is possibly TRBD1 (6 bases). The germline CDR1 and CDR2 sequences are MGHRA and YSYEKL. V shed 0 bases and J shed 3 bases, with 21 bases lying between them. The CDR3 spans 19 residues. This chain's CDR3 is CASSQESFGGAGVGNTIYF. Written as DNA, the CDR3 is TGCGCCAGCAGCCAAGAGTCTTTCGGGGGGGCAGGGGTTGGAAACACCATATATTTT.

With respect to this clone: The junction shows a germline mismatch at one end, possibly a read error. Other DNA sequences within the sample encode an identical CDR3. V usage is TRBV20-1 and J usage is TRBJ2-5; D may be TRBD1 (6 bases). Germline CDR1 and CDR2: DFQATT and SNEGSKA (reference sequence). This CDR3 has 14 amino acids. Written as DNA, the CDR3 is TGCAGTGCTAGAGGGGGCACCCCCGGGGACACCCAGTATTTC. Its protein is CSARGGTPGDTQYF.

This clone was seen repeatedly, ten times or more. The chain's CDR3 is CATSRGAENEKLFF. The CDR3 DNA reads TGTGCCACCAGCAGAGGCGCTGAGAATGAAAAACTGTTTTTT. The chain recombines TRBV15 with TRBJ1-4; D unclear. V dropped 1 base and J dropped 5 bases, with 8 bases sitting between them. Germline values: CDR1 LNHNV, CDR2 YYDKDF (reference sequence). The CDR3 sequence is 14 residues long.

This clone is deemed medium-sized (0.01 to 0.1%). The gene calls are TRBV27 and TRBJ2-1; TRBD2 is a possible D gene (6 bases). CDR3 size: 14 residues. With 9 bases removed from V and 2 bases from J, the gap between germline ends came to 14 bases. Germline lookup yields CDR1 MNHEY and CDR2 SMNVEV (reference sequence). The CDR3 reads CASTRDATYNEQFF. For the CDR3, the DNA is TGTGCCAGTACGCGGGACGCAACCTACAATGAGCAGTTCTTC.

This clone was seen ten or more times. The chain is built from TRBV11-2 and TRBJ1-3; no definite D call. CDR1 is SGHAT, CDR2 FQNNGV, per germline. The CDR3 has 12 amino acids. Deletions cut 5 bases from V and 3 bases from J, with 5 bases between. The CDR3 spells CASSLSGNTIYF. The CDR3 coding sequence is TGTGCCAGCAGCCTCAGTGGAAACACCATATATTTT.

As regards this clone: This sequence may be a read error, since a much larger clone differs from it by one base. This chain's CDR3 is CATIDPTVGDQPQHF. The CDR3 DNA follows: TGTGCCACCATTGATCCGACAGTAGGGGATCAGCCCCAGCATTTC. The rearrangement joins TRBV24-1 to TRBJ1-5; TRBD1 is a possible D gene (5 bases). The CDR3 runs 15 residues. Germline CDR1 reads KGHDR; CDR2 reads SFDVKD.

This clone was recorded at least ten times. V gene TRBV9 combines with J gene TRBJ1-3; weak D call: TRBD1 (5 bases). This CDR3 is built from 16 residues. In germline, CDR1 is SGDLS, CDR2 YYNGEE. Trimming took 5 bases from V and 4 from J, leaving 19 bases between them. This chain's CDR3 is CASSPTSGGSGNTIYF. DNA for the CDR3: TGTGCCAGCAGTCCAACCTCCGGGGGTTCCGGAAACACCATATATTTT.